This TCR beta chain appears in the sequencing data of a study of vaccination effects on CD4 cells after COVID-19 (dated by TCRdb to 2022 to 2024). General notes on the study: Across the study, the median time from the second dose to post-vaccine sampling was 72 days (range 14 to 241). SARS-CoV-2 spike-specific CD4+ TCR repertoires from before and after mRNA vaccination were compared in COVID-19 convalescent patients and in infection-naive vaccine recipients. A total of nine to ten COVID-19 convalescent patients and a handful of SARS-CoV-2-naive healthy vaccine recipients were included in the full study. Cultures from other donors in the study were sequenced using the Oncomine TCR Beta short-read assay on an Illumina iSeq 100.

Library construction relied on the immunoSEQ multiplex PCR assay. DNA from the CD4+ T cells that had been cultured and isolated underwent TCR beta CDR3 sequencing. Per the original workflow: The analysis removed non-productive TCR sequences, trimmed reads to the CDR3 region, and retained only CDR3s that were 7 or more amino acids long. The MANAFEST web app was used to identify antigen-specific clonotypes by comparing expansion in peptide wells with expansion in reference cultures. To count as positive, a clone had to show expansion at FDR<0.05 compared with the reference and with all other wells, an odds ratio above 5, and a frequency above 0.1% in two replicate wells. Cross-reactive clonotypes were defined as significantly expanded in SARS-CoV-2 spike wells and in at least one common cold coronavirus spike condition. CDR3 similarity was assessed by Levenshtein distance using the stringdist R package, and unrooted trees were constructed with ape in R 3.6.1. The source is immuneACCESS, and TCRdb retained only in-frame sequences with V and J called. Part of the clones is not carried over; for the studies checked, unresolved V genes explain less than half of this, and the remainder is unexplained. V and J calls and clone size come straight from that table; D and trimming were deduced from the DNA. In all, the sample holds around 60,000 clones, and 73% of those were seen once. The ten largest clones take up less than 1.5% of the sample.

What the authors observed across the whole study: Marked clonal contraction was observed in both infection-induced and vaccine-induced clones at late post-vaccination timepoints, consistent with waning T cell responses. Among healthy vaccine recipients, nearly all vaccine-induced clones were SARS-CoV-2 mono-reactive, and just 1 of 255 was cross-reactive with common cold coronaviruses. Only a small number of convalescent patients were included, and no early post-infection timepoints were available, which limited the study.

As for this clone: Its antigen target is currently unknown. No much larger clonotype is one base removed from it; base qualities were not supplied.

V is pared back by 0 bases and J by 7 bases, with 6 bases lying between the germline termini. Including the terminal cysteine and phenylalanine, the CDR3 comprises 11 residues. Left in the record is the CDR3 DNA by itself, 33 bases read in frame from the first base. CDR1 is given as DFQATT and CDR2 as SNEGSKA, both from the germline V gene (reference sequence). In the ViraFEST assay, PBMC were stimulated with viral peptide pools, and antigen-specific CD4+ T cell clonotypes were then identified by expansion using TCR sequencing. After more than nine days of culture, CD4+ T cells were isolated with the EasySep CD4+ T cell isolation kit. Two doses of either the BNT162b2 or the mRNA-1273 mRNA SARS-CoV-2 vaccine were administered to participants. The absence of prior SARS-CoV-2 infection in healthy vaccine recipients was confirmed by negative nucleocapsid antibodies before and after vaccination. Each well held over 1.5 million PBMC cultured in IMDM containing around 5% human AB serum, 9 to 10 IU/ml IL-2 and gentamicin, along with about 9.5 ug/ml peptides. Half of the culture medium was replaced with fresh IL-2-containing medium on days 3 and 7. Unless noted otherwise, every peptide stimulation condition was cultured in triplicate wells. PBMC were separated from whole blood using Ficoll-Paque Plus gradient centrifugation and were then either cryopreserved at -140C or used fresh. The overlapping peptide pools covered the spike proteins of SARS-CoV-2 as well as those of the common cold coronaviruses HCoV-NL63, HCoV-OC43 and HCoV-229E. Genomic DNA was extracted from cultured CD4+ T cells with the QIAamp micro DNA kit.

The V and J genes are TRBV20-1 and TRBJ2-5; no D segment can be confidently identified. The receptor was isolated from a human donor who received a COVID-19 vaccine. Sequencing used CD4+ T cells from PBMCs cultured with HCoV-229E spike peptides, obtained after COVID-19 vaccination. The label giving this sample's cell subset or site can be read as: HCoV-229E spike overlapping peptide pool stimulation. The CDR3 here reads CSAREARTQYF. Here is the DNA: TGCAGTGCTAGAGAGGCCAGGACCCAGTACTTC.